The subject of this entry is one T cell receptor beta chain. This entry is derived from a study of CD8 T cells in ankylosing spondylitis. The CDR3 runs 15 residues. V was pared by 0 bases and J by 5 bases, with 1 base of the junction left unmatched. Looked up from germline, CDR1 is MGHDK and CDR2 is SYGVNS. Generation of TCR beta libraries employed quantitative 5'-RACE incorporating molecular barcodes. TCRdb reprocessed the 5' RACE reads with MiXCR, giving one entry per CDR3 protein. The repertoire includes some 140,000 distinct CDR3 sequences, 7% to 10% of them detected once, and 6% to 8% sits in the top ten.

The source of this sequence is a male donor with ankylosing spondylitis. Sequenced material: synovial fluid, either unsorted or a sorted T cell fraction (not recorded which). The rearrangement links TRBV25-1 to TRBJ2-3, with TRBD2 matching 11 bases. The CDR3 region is CASSEYSGRGDTQYF. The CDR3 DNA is TGTGCCAGCAGTGAATATAGCGGGAGGGGAGATACGCAGTATTTT. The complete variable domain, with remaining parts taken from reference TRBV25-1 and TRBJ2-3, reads EADIYQTPRYLVIGTGKKITLECSQTMGHDKMYWYQQDPGMELHLIHYSYGVNSTEKGDLSSESTVSRIRTEHFPLTLESARPSHTSQYLCASSEYSGRGDTQYFGPGTRLTVL.